This T cell receptor beta chain was recorded in a study of shared clonotypes between healthy human individuals. Germline-derived CDR1 and CDR2 are SGHTA and FQGNSA. There are 14 residues in the CDR3. The V end was cut by 4 bases, the J end by 2 bases, with 10 bases between. This clone has a handful of counts. Other DNA sequences of this sample code for an identical CDR3. The table came from immunoSEQ multiplex PCR; TCRdb's copy has only in-frame clones and leaves some out. The sample has roughly 1,100,000 clones, 75% seen once; the top ten hold about 1.5%. The genes are TRBV7-2 and TRBJ2-3; D is uncertain. The source is a man aged 18 to 30 in good health. Sequenced: memory CD4+ T cells sorted from blood. Noted subset: CD45RA-negative fraction. The CDR3 DNA reads as TGTGCCAGCAGCTCTCCGACCAACACAGATACGCAGTATTTT. This encodes CASSSPTNTDTQYF.